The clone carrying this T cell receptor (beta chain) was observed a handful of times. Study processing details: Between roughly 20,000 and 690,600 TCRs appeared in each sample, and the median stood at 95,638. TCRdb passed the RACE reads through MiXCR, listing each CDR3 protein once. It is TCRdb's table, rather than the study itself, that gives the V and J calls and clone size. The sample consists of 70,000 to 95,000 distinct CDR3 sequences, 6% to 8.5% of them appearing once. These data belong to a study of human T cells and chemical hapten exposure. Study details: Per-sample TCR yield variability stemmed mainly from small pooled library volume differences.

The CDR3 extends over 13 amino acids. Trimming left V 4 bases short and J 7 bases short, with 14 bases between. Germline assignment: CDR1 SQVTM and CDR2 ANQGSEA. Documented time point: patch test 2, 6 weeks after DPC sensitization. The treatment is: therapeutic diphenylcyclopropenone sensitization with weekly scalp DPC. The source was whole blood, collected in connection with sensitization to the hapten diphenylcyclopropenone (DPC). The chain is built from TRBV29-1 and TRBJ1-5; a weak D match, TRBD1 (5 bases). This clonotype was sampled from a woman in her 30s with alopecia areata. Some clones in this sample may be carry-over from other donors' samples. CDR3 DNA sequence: TGCAGCGTTGTGCCCAGGGTGGGCCAGCCCCAGCATTTT. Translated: CSVVPRVGQPQHF.